The T cell receptor beta chain under discussion was sequenced for a study of blood T cell repertoires in COVID-19. The CDR3 consists of 17 residues. Trimming at V came to 0 bases and at J to 9 bases, leaving 10 bases not matched to a gene. Germline V CDR1 and CDR2: SGHDN, FVKESK. The protocol was immunoSEQ multiplex PCR, while the TCRdb copy is restricted to in-frame clones and leaves out a portion. Of 200,000 to 250,000 clones in the sample, around 86% were seen once. Sequenced sample: peripheral blood. The chain uses TRBV14 and TRBJ1-4; 10 bases are a match to TRBD1. The sequence was obtained from a woman in her forties or fifties with COVID-19, enrolled during active disease. This CDR3 is CASSQDSPGQGKKKLFF. The CDR3 DNA sequence: TGTGCCAGCAGCCAAGATTCCCCGGGACAGGGGAAAAAAAAACTGTTTTTT.